Given below is one TCR beta chain in context. The sample belongs to a study of shared clonotypes between healthy human individuals. The method was immunoSEQ multiplex PCR; TCRdb's version includes in-frame clones alone and lacks a portion of them. This table has some 1,600,000 clones, nearly 99% appearing once. With V trimmed by 3 bases and J by 0 bases, 9 bases remained unmatched. There are 17 residues in the CDR3. CDR1 SGHNT and CDR2 YENEEA come from the germline V gene. This sequence was found in a man aged 25-40 years in good health. Material: naive CD4+ T cells sorted from blood. Sample subset: CD45RA+ positively selected. The chain recombines TRBV11-3 with TRBJ2-3, with 7 bases identical to TRBD2. Here the CDR3 DNA reads TGTGCCAGCAGCTTCGGCGGTAGCGGGTGGAGCACAGATACGCAGTATTTT. Translation gives CASSFGGSGWSTDTQYF.